The 24 T cell receptor beta chains reported below all come from one sample, sequenced in a study of T cell changes during pregnancy in multiple sclerosis. Data came from immunoSEQ multiplex PCR; TCRdb stores just in-frame clones and leaves some out. The sample shows around 36,000 clones, roughly 90% of them seen only once. This sample comprised CD8+ T cells from peripheral blood mononuclear cells, obtained in the first trimester of pregnancy. These receptors were obtained from a female donor with multiple sclerosis, enrolled in a pregnancy study.

The gene calls are TRBV9 and TRBJ1-1, with TRBD1 identical over 8 bases. CDR3 length: 16 amino acids. With 4 bases clipped from V and 5 bases from J, the junction kept 13 bases outside the gene matches. The germline V gene has CDR1 SGDLS and CDR2 YYNGEE. CDR3 coding DNA: TGTGCCAGCAGCCCCCGGACAGGGAGCCTGGGAACTGAAGCTTTCTTT. As protein: CASSPRTGSLGTEAFF.

This sequence joins TRBV2 and TRBJ1-5; TRBD1 matches 10 bases. V trimming: 7 bases; J trimming: 7 bases; junction bases outside the gene matches: 10. The germline CDR1 and CDR2 sequences are SNHLY and FYNNEI. This CDR3 region has 15 residues. This chain's CDR3 is CASTPGQGRGQPQHF. DNA of the CDR3: TGTGCCAGCACCCCGGGACAGGGGCGGGGGCAGCCCCAGCATTTT.

The CDR3 DNA reads TGTGCCAGCAGTAGCCGGGACAGGGGCTCTGGGGCCAACGTCCTGACTTTC. Protein sequence: CASSSRDRGSGANVLTF. The chain employs TRBV27 and TRBJ2-6, with TRBD1 matching 10 bases. V was clipped by 5 bases and J by 0 bases; unmatched bases: 4. Germline assignment: CDR1 MNHEY and CDR2 SMNVEV (reference sequence). The CDR3 totals 17 residues.

The chain couples TRBV4-1 to TRBJ1-1; a possible D gene is TRBD1 (6 bases). V lost 4 bases to trimming and J lost 4 bases, with 10 bases between them. CDR3 length: 13 amino acids. Germline values: CDR1 MGHRA, CDR2 YSYEKL. Here the CDR3 DNA reads TGCGCCAGCAGCCTACAGGGCACCACTGAAGCTTTCTTT. Protein sequence: CASSLQGTTEAFF.

The chain uses TRBV2 and TRBJ2-5; the match to TRBD2 covers 7 bases. Germline lookup yields CDR1 SNHLY and CDR2 FYNNEI. The CDR3 contains 14 residues. The J segment lost 1 base and the V segment lost 6 bases, leaving 5 bases of the junction unmatched. CDR3: CASRSSGLQETQYF. The CDR3, as DNA: TGTGCCAGCAGGTCTAGCGGACTCCAAGAGACCCAGTACTTC.

This sequence joins TRBV9 and TRBJ1-2; D gene unclear. With 4 bases removed from V and 8 bases from J, the gap between germline ends came to 15 bases. The CDR3 length is 13 residues. Per the germline V gene, CDR1 is SGDLS and CDR2 is YYNGEE. CDR3 amino acids: CASSPEAVTGYTF. The CDR3 DNA reads as TGTGCCAGCAGCCCGGAGGCCGTGACGGGCTACACCTTC.

This CDR3 is CSVDHIPPYNEQFF. In DNA, the CDR3 is TGCAGCGTTGATCACATCCCCCCCTACAATGAGCAGTTCTTC. The V gene is TRBV29-1, the J gene TRBJ2-1; D remains ambiguous. The germline V and J ends were trimmed by 3 bases and 2 bases, with 11 bases remaining between them. The CDR3 extends over 14 amino acids. The germline gives CDR1 SQVTM, CDR2 ANQGSEA.

The rearrangement uses TRBV5-6 and TRBJ1-2; D remains unclear. Germline assignment: CDR1 SGHDT and CDR2 YYEEEE. CDR3 size: 13 residues. The germline V and J ends were trimmed by 4 bases and 7 bases, with 14 bases remaining between them. The CDR3 loop reads CASSVGSSSGYTF. The CDR3 region has the DNA TGTGCCAGCAGCGTCGGGTCCTCCTCTGGCTACACCTTC.

The genes are TRBV30 and TRBJ2-3, with D uncertain. Germline V gene data show CDR1 as GTSNPN and CDR2 as SVGIG (reference sequence). V was trimmed by 1 base and J by 4 bases, leaving 6 bases between them. This CDR3 has 12 residues. CDR3 residues: CAWSARADTQYF. The CDR3 nucleotides are TGTGCCTGGAGTGCCCGCGCAGATACGCAGTATTTT. The full variable domain, completed using reference TRBV30 and TRBJ2-3, is SQTIHQWPATLVQPVGSPLSLECTVEGTSNPNLYWYRQAAGRGLQLLFYSVGIGQISSEVPQNLSASRPQDRQFILSSKKLLLSDSGFYLCAWSARADTQYFGPGTRLTVL.

This chain joins TRBV29-1 and TRBJ2-7, with 11 positions matching TRBD1. The CDR3 has 13 amino acids. With 4 bases clipped from V and 4 bases from J, the junction kept 3 bases outside the gene matches. Germline CDR1 is SQVTM and CDR2 is ANQGSEA. The CDR3 is CSVGGTGGYEQYF. In nucleotides, the CDR3 is TGCAGCGTTGGTGGGACAGGGGGATACGAGCAGTACTTC.

The V gene is TRBV7-9, the J gene TRBJ2-1, with D hard to call. This CDR3 contains 11 residues. CDR1 and CDR2 (germline): SEHNR, FQNEAQ (reference sequence). The V and J ends lost 6 bases and 10 bases respectively, with 10 bases between them. As DNA, the CDR3 is TGTGCCAGCAGTTTCAGTCCCGAGCAGTTCTTC. Its protein is CASSFSPEQFF.

This chain links TRBV6-5 with TRBJ2-1; D is perhaps TRBD2 (6 bases). Trimming took 2 bases from V and 9 from J, leaving 20 bases between them. This CDR3 region has 16 residues. Germline V gives CDR1 MNHEY, CDR2 SVGAGI. The CDR3 region is CASSYKWTIRAREQFF. CDR3 nucleotide sequence: TGTGCCAGCAGTTACAAGTGGACTATTAGGGCCCGTGAGCAGTTCTTC.

The chain couples TRBV5-1 to TRBJ2-7; a possible D gene is TRBD2 (6 bases). Per germline, CDR1 SGHRS and CDR2 YFSETQ. Trimming left V 4 bases short and J 3 bases short, with 11 bases between. The CDR3 is 13 amino acids. The CDR3 region is CASSLGTDYEQYF. The CDR3 DNA reads as TGCGCCAGCAGCCTCGGGACTGACTACGAGCAGTACTTC.

The J gene is TRBJ2-7, the V gene TRBV7-8, with D maybe TRBD2 (6 bases). Trimming removed 1 base from V and 6 bases from J, with 16 bases in between. The CDR3 is 15 amino acids. In germline, CDR1 is SGHVS, CDR2 FQNEAQ. CDR3 nucleotides: TGTGCCAGCAGCTTAGTTCCCATCCCCGGGGGCGAGCAGTACTTC. It codes for CASSLVPIPGGEQYF.

The chain is built from TRBV7-6 and TRBJ2-3; 9 bases map to TRBD2. The CDR3 covers 15 residues. J lost 3 bases, V lost 6 bases, and 7 bases had no gene match. Germline CDR1 and CDR2: SGHVS and FNYEAQ. The CDR3 is CASSRGGAETDTQYF. In nucleotides, the CDR3 is TGTGCCAGCAGTCGCGGGGGGGCCGAGACAGATACGCAGTATTTT.

CDR3 sequence (DNA): TGTGCCAGTAAGGGGGCTTACACCGGGGAGCTGTTTTTT. Its protein is CASKGAYTGELFF. The V gene is TRBV6-1, the J gene TRBJ2-2; 7 bases fit TRBD1. The CDR3 extends over 13 amino acids. Trimming cost V 9 bases and J 3 bases; bases outside gene matches: 4. Germline-derived CDR1 and CDR2 are MNHNS and SASEGT.

The chain has TRBV6-5 and TRBJ1-1, with a tentative D call TRBD1 (5 bases). CDR1 and CDR2 from the germline V gene are MNHEY and SVGAGI. This CDR3 has 14 amino acids. Trimming cost V 5 bases and J 0 bases, with 10 bases left between them. The CDR3 nucleotides read TGTGCCAGCAGTAATGACAGCTTGAACACTGAAGCTTTCTTT. This encodes CASSNDSLNTEAFF.

The sample holds one count of this clone. This rearrangement joins TRBV7-6 to TRBJ2-5; the match to TRBD1 covers 8 bases. The CDR3 covers 16 residues. Germline CDR1 SGHVS, CDR2 FNYEAQ. After removal of 5 bases from V and 5 bases from J, the junction contained 13 bases not matched to a gene. The CDR3: CASSNIGVQGAETQYF. CDR3 DNA sequence: TGTGCCAGCAGCAACATAGGGGTTCAGGGGGCGGAGACCCAGTACTTC.

The sample holds one count of this clone. The rearrangement links TRBV7-8 to TRBJ2-1, with 14 bases identical to TRBD2. Germline CDR1 and CDR2: SGHVS and FQNEAQ. The V and J ends lost 1 base and 6 bases, in that order; junction bases with no gene match: 11. The CDR3 contains 19 residues. The chain's CDR3 is CASSLGLAGGTTRFNEQFF. The DNA for the CDR3 is TGTGCCAGCAGCTTAGGACTAGCGGGGGGGACTACGCGCTTCAATGAGCAGTTCTTC.

This chain links TRBV9 with TRBJ2-5, with 11 nucleotides matching TRBD2. V trimming: 0 bases; J trimming: 1 base; junction bases outside the gene matches: 5. Germline values: CDR1 SGDLS, CDR2 YYNGEE. The CDR3 has 17 residues. The CDR3 nucleotides are TGTGCCAGCAGCGTAGGTAGCGGGGGGGAGGTCCAAGAGACCCAGTACTTC. Encoded protein: CASSVGSGGEVQETQYF.

The V and J genes are TRBV5-8 and TRBJ1-1; tentative D call: TRBD1 (6 bases). The germline V and J ends were trimmed by 0 bases and 0 bases, with 21 bases remaining between them. In germline, CDR1 is SGHTS, CDR2 YDEGEE. CDR3 length: 19 amino acids. The CDR3: CASSLGTKTGFEMNTEAFF. Written as DNA, the CDR3 is TGTGCCAGCAGCTTGGGGACAAAAACAGGGTTCGAGATGAACACTGAAGCTTTCTTT. The variable domain in full, completed from reference TRBV5-8 and TRBJ1-1, reads EAGVTQSPTHLIKTRGQQATLRCSPISGHTSVYWYQQALGLGLQFLLWYDEGEERNRGNFPPRFSGRQFPNYSSELNVNALELEDSALYLCASSLGTKTGFEMNTEAFFGQGTRLTVV.

The rearrangement uses TRBV2 and TRBJ1-4; D is possibly TRBD1 (5 bases). Germline assignment: CDR1 SNHLY and CDR2 FYNNEI. The CDR3 has 14 amino acids. V was cut by 6 bases and J by 6 bases, with 14 bases left in between. The CDR3 DNA follows: TGTGCCAGCAGGGGTGGCAGGGACTATGAAAAACTGTTTTTT. Protein product: CASRGGRDYEKLFF.

The chain recombines TRBV7-8 with TRBJ1-1; weak D call: TRBD1 (6 bases). CDR1 and CDR2 (germline): SGHVS, FQNEAQ. V shed 2 bases and J shed 6 bases, with 13 bases lying between them. CDR3 length: 14 residues. The CDR3 DNA follows: TGTGCCAGCAGCTTATCAGGGGCAACTCCTGAAGCTTTCTTT. Protein sequence: CASSLSGATPEAFF.

The chain uses TRBV27 and TRBJ2-1; 7 nucleotides line up with TRBD2. Germline V gene sequence: CDR1 MNHEY, CDR2 SMNVEV (reference sequence). After removal of 5 bases from V and 4 bases from J, the junction contained 14 bases not matched to a gene. The CDR3 runs to 17 residues. CDR3 sequence reads: CASSPPGGAGSYNEQFF. CDR3 coding DNA: TGTGCCAGCAGTCCTCCCGGGGGAGCGGGGTCGTACAATGAGCAGTTCTTC.